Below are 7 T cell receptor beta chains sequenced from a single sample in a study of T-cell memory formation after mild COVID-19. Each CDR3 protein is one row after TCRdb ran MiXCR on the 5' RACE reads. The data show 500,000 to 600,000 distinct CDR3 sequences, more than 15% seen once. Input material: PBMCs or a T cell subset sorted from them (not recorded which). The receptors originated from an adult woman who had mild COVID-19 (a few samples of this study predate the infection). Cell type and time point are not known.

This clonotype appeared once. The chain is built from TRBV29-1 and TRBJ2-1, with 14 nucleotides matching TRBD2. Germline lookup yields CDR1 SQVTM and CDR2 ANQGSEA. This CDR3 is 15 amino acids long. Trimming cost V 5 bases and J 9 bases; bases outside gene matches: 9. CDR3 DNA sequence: TGCAGCGTTCTAGGACTAGCGGGAGGCGGAGGTGAGCAGTTCTTC. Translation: CSVLGLAGGGGEQFF.

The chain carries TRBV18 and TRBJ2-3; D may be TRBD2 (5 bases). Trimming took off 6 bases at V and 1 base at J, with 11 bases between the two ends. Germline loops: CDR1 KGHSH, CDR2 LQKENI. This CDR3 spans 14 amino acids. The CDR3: CASSNAGGTDTQYF. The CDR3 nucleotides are TGTGCCAGCTCGAACGCCGGGGGCACAGATACGCAGTATTTT.

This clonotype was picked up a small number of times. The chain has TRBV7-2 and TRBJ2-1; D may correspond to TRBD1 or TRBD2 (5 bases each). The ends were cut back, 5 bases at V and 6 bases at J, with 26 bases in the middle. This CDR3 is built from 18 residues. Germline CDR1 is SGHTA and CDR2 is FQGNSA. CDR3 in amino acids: CASSRRGTGRISPNEQFF. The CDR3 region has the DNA TGTGCCAGCAGCCGACGGGGTACGGGACGGATTTCACCCAATGAGCAGTTCTTC.

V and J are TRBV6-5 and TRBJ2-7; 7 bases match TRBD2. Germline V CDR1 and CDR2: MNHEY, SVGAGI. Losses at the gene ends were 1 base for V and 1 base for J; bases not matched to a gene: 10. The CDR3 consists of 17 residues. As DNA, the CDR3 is TGTGCCAGCAGTTACTACATAGGCGGGAGTAGATCCTACGAGCAGTACTTC. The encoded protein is CASSYYIGGSRSYEQYF.

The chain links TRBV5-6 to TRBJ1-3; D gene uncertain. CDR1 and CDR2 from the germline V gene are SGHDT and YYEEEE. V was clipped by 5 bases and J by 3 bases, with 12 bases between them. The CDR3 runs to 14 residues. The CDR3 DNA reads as TGTGCCAGCAGACTGGGAAACTTTGGAAACACCATATATTTT. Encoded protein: CASRLGNFGNTIYF. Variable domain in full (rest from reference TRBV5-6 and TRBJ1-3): DAGVTQSPTHLIKTRGQQVTLRCSPKSGHDTVSWYQQALGQGPQFIFQYYEEEERQRGNFPDRFSGHQFPNYSSELNVNALLLGDSALYLCASRLGNFGNTIYFGEGSWLTVV.

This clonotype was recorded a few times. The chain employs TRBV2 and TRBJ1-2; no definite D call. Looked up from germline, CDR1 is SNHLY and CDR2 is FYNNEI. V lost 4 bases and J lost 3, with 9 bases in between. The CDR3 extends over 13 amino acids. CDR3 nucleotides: TGTGCCAGCAGTGCGGGCAGAGACTATGGCTACACCTTC. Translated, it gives CASSAGRDYGYTF.

CDR3 nucleotide sequence: TGTGCCTGGAGTCGACAGAACACCGGGGAGCTGTTTTTT. This sequence encodes CAWSRQNTGELFF. The genes are TRBV30 and TRBJ2-2; no reliable D call. Germline V CDR1 and CDR2: GTSNPN, SVGIG (reference sequence). There are 13 residues in the CDR3. Trimming took 2 bases from V and 1 from J, leaving 5 bases between them.